This TCR beta chain was identified during a study of blood T cell repertoires in COVID-19. Study as a whole: Nucleic acid was either cDNA or gDNA, and it came from T cells, B-cell-depleted T cells, or PBMCs.

Authors' analysis steps: The assay estimated nucleated cells by amplifying reference gene primers. Sequenced by immunoSEQ multiplex PCR; TCRdb stores in-frame clones only, minus some. D and trimming were read from the DNA, whereas the V and J calls and clone size are those reported in that table. The repertoire holds about 100,000 clones, approximately 90% seen once, with about 5.2% in the top ten. The V and J ends lost 4 bases and 4 bases respectively, with 18 bases between them. Germline V gives CDR1 SGHRS, CDR2 YFSETQ. The CDR3 runs to 16 residues. Sequencing used peripheral blood. The sequence came from a man aged 45 to 65 with acute or convalescent COVID-19. This chain connects TRBV5-1 to TRBJ2-1, with a tentative D call TRBD2 (5 bases). CDR3 sequence reads: CASSPYSTGSYNEQFF. The CDR3 DNA is TGCGCCAGCAGCCCATATTCTACGGGAAGTTACAATGAGCAGTTCTTC.